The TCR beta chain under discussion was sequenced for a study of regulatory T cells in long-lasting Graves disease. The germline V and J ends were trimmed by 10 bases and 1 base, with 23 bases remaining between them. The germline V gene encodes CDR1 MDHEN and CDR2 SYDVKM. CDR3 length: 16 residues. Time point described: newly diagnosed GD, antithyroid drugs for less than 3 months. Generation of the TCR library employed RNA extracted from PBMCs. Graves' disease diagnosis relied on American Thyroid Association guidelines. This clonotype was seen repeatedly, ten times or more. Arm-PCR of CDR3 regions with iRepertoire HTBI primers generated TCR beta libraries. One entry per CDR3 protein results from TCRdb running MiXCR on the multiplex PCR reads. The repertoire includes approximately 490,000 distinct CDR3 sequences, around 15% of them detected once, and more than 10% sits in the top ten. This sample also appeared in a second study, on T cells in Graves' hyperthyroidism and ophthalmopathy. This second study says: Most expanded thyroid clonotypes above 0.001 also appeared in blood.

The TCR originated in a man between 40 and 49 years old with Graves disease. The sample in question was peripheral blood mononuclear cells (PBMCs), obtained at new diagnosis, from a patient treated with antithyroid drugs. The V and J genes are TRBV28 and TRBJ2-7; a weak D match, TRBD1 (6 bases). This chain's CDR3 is CATSSAWATGSYEQYF. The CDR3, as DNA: TGTGCCACCTCCTCGGCTTGGGCGACAGGATCCTACGAGCAGTACTTC.